This passage covers 20 T cell receptor beta chains from one sample sequenced in a study of beta chain features in type 1 diabetes. Of the isolated RNA, all was reverse transcribed, and so the sequenced material was expressed TCRB transcripts. Data came from immunoSEQ multiplex PCR; TCRdb stores just in-frame clones and leaves some out. Of 200,000 to 250,000 clones listed, about 10% are singletons. The sample consisted of naive CD4+ T cells from blood. The receptor set was obtained from a woman between 18 and 30 years old in good health.

The V call is TRBV5-1, the J call TRBJ1-1; 7 nucleotides agree with TRBD1. CDR1 and CDR2 (germline): SGHRS, YFSETQ. The V and J ends lost 0 bases and 1 base, in that order; junction bases with no gene match: 3. This CDR3 region has 15 residues. In DNA form, the CDR3 reads TGCGCCAGCAGCTTGGGGGGACAGAGGAACACTGAAGCTTTCTTT. Its protein is CASSLGGQRNTEAFF.

This rearrangement joins TRBV2 to TRBJ2-1, with 7 bases that match TRBD2. CDR3 length: 14 amino acids. Germline values: CDR1 SNHLY, CDR2 FYNNEI. Trimming at V came to 7 bases and at J to 6 bases, leaving 9 bases not matched to a gene. CDR3 DNA: TGTGCCAGCACCGGATTACGGACTAGCAATGAGCAGTTCTTC. Its protein product is CASTGLRTSNEQFF. The full variable domain, in which reference TRBV2 and TRBJ2-1 provide the parts outside the CDR3, is EPEVTQTPSHQVTQMGQEVILRCVPISNHLYFYWYRQILGQKVEFLVSFYNNEISEKSEIFDDQFSVERPDGSNFTLKIRSTKLEDSAMYFCASTGLRTSNEQFFGPGTRLTVL.

The table lists this clone with a few counts. This chain joins TRBV15 and TRBJ2-1; D call uncertain. This CDR3 region has 14 residues. Per the germline V gene, CDR1 is LNHNV and CDR2 is YYDKDF (reference sequence). V gave up 0 bases and J gave up 10 bases, with 13 bases separating them. The CDR3 nucleotides read TGTGCCACCAGCAGAGATCTTAAGAAGCTAGAGCAGTTCTTC. It encodes CATSRDLKKLEQFF.

This clone was observed a few times. This chain uses TRBV7-9 with TRBJ1-1; unclear D gene. The germline V gene encodes CDR1 SEHNR and CDR2 FQNEAQ (reference sequence). V was trimmed by 1 base and J by 6 bases, leaving 9 bases between them. The CDR3 length is 13 residues. CDR3 bases: TGTGCCAGCAGCTTAGACGGTCCTTCTGAAGCTTTCTTT. The encoded protein is CASSLDGPSEAFF.

This clone appeared a few times. This rearrangement joins TRBV6-1 to TRBJ2-7; 10 bases map to TRBD2. CDR1 and CDR2 from the germline V gene are MNHNS and SASEGT. The CDR3 has 15 residues. The ends lost 6 bases at V and 4 bases at J; junction bases unmatched: 9. The CDR3 loop is CASSDLAGVSYEQYF. CDR3 in DNA: TGTGCCAGCAGCGATCTAGCGGGAGTATCGTACGAGCAGTACTTC.

This chain connects TRBV5-1 to TRBJ2-3; 13 bases match TRBD2. V shed 3 bases and J 3 bases; nucleotides not matched to a gene: 4. Germline CDR1 SGHRS, CDR2 YFSETQ. The CDR3 is 16 amino acids. The DNA of the CDR3 is TGCGCCAGCAGCTCGTCACTAGCGGGAGGGACAGATACGCAGTATTTT. It is translated as CASSSSLAGGTDTQYF. The whole variable domain, remainder taken from reference TRBV5-1 and TRBJ2-3, is KAGVTQTPRYLIKTRGQQVTLSCSPISGHRSVSWYQQTPGQGLQFLFEYFSETQRNKGNFPGRFSGRQFSNSRSEMNVSTLELGDSALYLCASSSSLAGGTDTQYFGPGTRLTVL.

The chain couples TRBV21-1 to TRBJ2-3; the tabulated D call, TRBD1, remains unverified against the DNA. TRBV21-1 is a listed pseudogene. This CDR3 has 17 amino acids. The CDR3 loop reads CASSKPYGQGGTDTQYF. The CDR3 nucleotides read TGTGCCAGCAGCAAACCTTATGGACAGGGTGGCACAGATACGCAGTATTTT.

In this sample, this clone turned up a few times. CDR3 nucleotide sequence: TGTGCCAGCAGCGTAGGACAGTTAGAAGAGACCCAGTACTTC. This gives the protein CASSVGQLEETQYF. The gene calls are TRBV9 and TRBJ2-5, with D tentatively TRBD1 (5 bases). V was cut by 0 bases and J by 3 bases, with 9 bases left in between. CDR1 is SGDLS, CDR2 YYNGEE, per germline. The CDR3 runs 14 residues.

The table lists this clone with a few counts. The chain uses TRBV5-5 and TRBJ1-1; D not certain. Germline CDR1 is SGHKS and CDR2 is YYEKEE (reference sequence). The CDR3 extends over 17 amino acids. Trimming cost V 4 bases and J 4 bases, with 23 bases left between them. CDR3 sequence: CASSPRVRREVSTEAFF. CDR3 coding DNA: TGTGCCAGCAGCCCTCGGGTGCGGAGGGAGGTCAGCACTGAAGCTTTCTTT.

This clone was observed a handful of times. This chain connects TRBV5-1 to TRBJ2-7, with D tentatively TRBD2 (5 bases). This CDR3 region has 15 residues. The V gene lost 2 bases and the J gene lost 3 bases, with 15 bases spanning the gap. The germline CDR1 and CDR2 sequences are SGHRS and YFSETQ. The CDR3 spells CASSLDGENNYEQYF. CDR3 coding DNA: TGCGCCAGCAGCTTAGACGGGGAAAATAACTACGAGCAGTACTTC.

This clone was seen more than once but under ten times. This chain connects TRBV19 to TRBJ1-5; D might be TRBD1 (5 bases). Germline V lookup: CDR1 LNHDA, CDR2 SQIVND (reference sequence). The CDR3 runs 14 residues. The V and J ends lost 8 bases and 0 bases respectively, with 11 bases between them. The CDR3 DNA reads as TGTGCCAGTGTAGGGCAGGGTAGCAATCAGCCCCAGCATTTT. Protein sequence: CASVGQGSNQPQHF.

The chain links TRBV4-1 to TRBJ2-3, with 14 bases matching TRBD2. V shed 1 base, J shed 5 bases, and the junction held 2 bases outside the gene matches. Looked up from germline, CDR1 is MGHRA and CDR2 is YSYEKL. This CDR3 comprises 16 residues. The CDR3 nucleotides read TGCGCCAGCAGCCAAGGGGGACTAGCGGGGGTAGATACGCAGTATTTT. It translates to CASSQGGLAGVDTQYF.

This clone has only a few counts. The rearrangement joins TRBV2 to TRBJ2-1, with unresolved D. The CDR3 runs to 15 residues. V lost 2 bases and J 0 bases, leaving 8 bases between the germline ends. Germline V CDR1 and CDR2: SNHLY, FYNNEI. The CDR3 DNA reads TGTGCCAGCAGTGAAACTCCTAACTCCTACAATGAGCAGTTCTTC. This gives the protein CASSETPNSYNEQFF.

The rearrangement joins TRBV29-1 to TRBJ2-7; 8 bases match TRBD1. This CDR3 spans 12 amino acids. CDR1 is SQVTM and CDR2 is ANQGSEA in the germline V gene. Germline trimming cut 6 bases from V and 1 base from J; bases unmatched to any gene: 2. CDR3 nucleotides: TGCAGCGTGACAGGGGTTTCCTACGAGCAGTACTTC. It translates to CSVTGVSYEQYF.

In its sample, this clone was seen a few times. The chain recombines TRBV6-1 with TRBJ1-1; no clear D gene. The V gene's germline CDR1 is MNHNS and CDR2 SASEGT. V was shortened by 3 bases and J by 5 bases, with 13 bases between the two germline ends. The CDR3 totals 14 residues. The CDR3 is CASSESQVPTEAFF. The CDR3 bases are TGTGCCAGCAGTGAGTCCCAGGTTCCTACTGAAGCTTTCTTT.

This clone was counted only a few times. The chain is built from TRBV20-1 and TRBJ1-3; D gene uncertain. This CDR3 spans 11 amino acids. Per germline, CDR1 DFQATT and CDR2 SNEGSKA (reference sequence). Trimming removed 5 bases from V and 3 bases from J, with 5 bases in between. CDR3 residues: CSAPSGNTIYF. CDR3 DNA sequence: TGCAGTGCTCCTAGTGGAAACACCATATATTTT.

This clone turned up a few times. The chain has TRBV18 and TRBJ2-1; 16 positions agree with TRBD2. Germline-derived CDR1 and CDR2 are KGHSH and LQKENI. The CDR3 length is 17 residues. The V gene end was trimmed by 3 bases and the J gene end by 6 bases; junction bases not matched to a gene: 5. CDR3 nucleotide sequence: TGTGCCAGCTCACCTGGGACTAGCGGGAGGGCCTTCAATGAGCAGTTCTTC. This codes for CASSPGTSGRAFNEQFF.

This clone was seen a handful of times. The chain employs TRBV15 and TRBJ1-1, with D possibly TRBD1 on 6 matching bases. V shed 4 bases and J shed 7 bases, with 16 bases lying between them. The V gene's germline CDR1 is LNHNV and CDR2 YYDKDF (reference sequence). This CDR3 contains 14 residues. CDR3 DNA sequence: TGTGCCACCAGCAAAGTTGCGGGGGCCAGTGAAGCTTTCTTT. As protein: CATSKVAGASEAFF.

This clone was detected many times. CDR3 bases: TGCAGCGTGACAGGGAGGACTGAAGCTTTCTTT. It translates to CSVTGRTEAFF. The rearrangement joins TRBV29-1 to TRBJ1-1, with TRBD1 matching 7 bases. The CDR3 runs to 11 residues. Germline values: CDR1 SQVTM, CDR2 ANQGSEA. Unmatched junction bases numbered 3, after V lost 6 bases and J lost 5 bases. Looking up the rest from reference TRBV29-1 and TRBJ1-1 gives the full variable domain: SAVISQKPSRDICQRGTSLTIQCQVDSQVTMMFWYRQQPGQSLTLIATANQGSEATYESGFVIDKFPISRPNLTFSTLTVSNMSPEDSSIYLCSVTGRTEAFFGQGTRLTVV.

This chain uses TRBV4-1 with TRBJ1-5; D not resolved. Trimming removed 1 base at V and 2 bases at J, with 9 bases between. Germline V gene data show CDR1 as MGHRA and CDR2 as YSYEKL. CDR3 size: 15 residues. The CDR3 DNA sequence: TGCGCCAGCAGCCAAGGGCCTCTTGGCAATCAGCCCCAGCATTTT. This translates into CASSQGPLGNQPQHF.